This section outlines one T cell receptor (beta chain) sequence together with its context. Running of the v3.0 immunoSEQ assay took place at survey level. Some clones are missing from TCRdb's copy, which holds only in-frame ones; the method was immunoSEQ multiplex PCR. The table records 30,000 or so clones, around four fifths of them present only once. This sample was taken from a study of long-term antiretroviral therapy in people with HIV. The CDR3 consists of 14 residues. Trimming cost V 10 bases and J 5 bases; bases outside gene matches: 11. Germline V gene data show CDR1 as MNHNY and CDR2 as SVGAGI (reference sequence).

The sequences come from unsorted PBMCs, collected 1.5 years before starting antiretroviral therapy. This rearrangement joins TRBV6-6 to TRBJ1-1; TRBD1 agrees at 9 bases. This receptor was taken from a man aged 18 to 29 with HIV. In DNA, the CDR3 is TGTGCCATTCTGAACAGGGGGCTGGGGACTGAAGCTTTCTTT. Its protein product is CAILNRGLGTEAFF.